Described below is a single T cell receptor (beta chain) sequence and its context. The antigen remains unidentified. This sample was included in a study of blood T cells in healthy people across ages. Findings and caveats of the study: PBMC samples, being unsorted, prevented any conclusive comparison of naive and antigen-experienced cells.

The CDR3 covers 16 residues. V was clipped by 1 base and J by 8 bases; unmatched bases: 5. The V gene's germline CDR1 is LNHNV and CDR2 YYDKDF (reference sequence). The second PCR ran roughly 7 to 12 cycles with a sample-barcoded 5' primer and J-beta primers. Every cDNA molecule bore a tag from a template-switch adaptor containing 12 random nucleotides. TCRdb fed the 5' RACE reads into MiXCR, producing one record per CDR3 protein. The data show about 1.6 million distinct CDR3 sequences, 30% to 40% seen once. The chain joins TRBV15 to TRBJ1-6; 10 bases agree with TRBD1. The sequenced material came from blood. The TCR was taken from a woman aged 25 to 45 in good health. The CDR3 sequence: CATSRGYGTGDSPLHF. The CDR3 coding sequence is TGTGCCACCAGCAGAGGTTATGGGACAGGGGATTCACCCCTCCACTTT.